This record covers a single TCR beta chain. In this sample, this clonotype turned up many times. Its cognate antigen has yet to be identified. Per-base quality was not reported, and no clone a single base away is much larger than it. TCR beta CDR3 regions were amplified from RNA transcripts for repertoire sequencing. A first-round RT-PCR used HTBI primers with the Qiagen OneStep RT-PCR kit, followed by a second-round multiplex PCR, size selection and purification. Libraries were sequenced paired-end with 100 bp reads on an Illumina HiSeq2000. In the source study's methods: SOAPnuke was used to process the reads, removing any read that contained adapters or uncalled bases, had a mean Phred below 15, or lacked an exact match to the constant primer or identifier. COPE v1.2.5 was used to merge the high-quality paired reads. Clonotypes were defined as unique nucleotide sequences and were aligned to IMGT TRB V, D and J references using MiTCR v1.1. The analysis was limited to V-J combinations with a frequency above 0.0001, which together covered 99.2% of repertoires. A TCR clonal expansion and chaos score per V-J combination was defined as the ratio of F50 clonal expansion to chaos observed in the TCRdist matrix. Features were reduced by Welch's t-statistics and random forest to approximately 13 V-J combinations, which fed a naive Bayes classifier. Thyroid-blood repertoire similarity was quantified with the Morisita-Horn index. The raw public reads went through TCRdb reprocessing: fastp at Q25, MiXCR clone calling, in-frame beta chains kept. Merged by CDR3 protein, the rows form single entries marked with the most common genes and DNA. Here the V and J calls rest on TCRdb's processing, not on the authors' analysis. This sample gives roughly 230,000 distinct CDR3 sequences in total; 20% to 25% of them show up just once. About 40% of the sample goes to the ten largest clones.

The sample is drawn from a study of Graves' ophthalmopathy and Graves' hyperthyroidism (dated by TCRdb to the late 2010s). In the study overall: Peripheral blood was collected at initial diagnosis, prior to any treatment. To tell Graves' ophthalmopathy apart from Graves' hyperthyroidism, and to predict which patients would progress to ophthalmopathy, the study relied on TCR beta repertoire signatures. In total, 135 blood samples were TCR-sequenced: 40 to 45 ophthalmopathy, 75 hyperthyroidism and some 17 hyperthyroidism-to-ophthalmopathy patients. To explore V-J signatures that separate ophthalmopathy from hyperthyroidism, a discovery set of 95 to 100 patients was enrolled, consisting of more than 40 with ophthalmopathy and around 60 with stable hyperthyroidism. An independent validation cohort comprised under 20 hyperthyroidism patients and around 16 patients who later progressed from hyperthyroidism to ophthalmopathy. In over 5 hyperthyroidism patients, the T-cell repertoire of thyroid tissue was compared with the T-cell repertoire of blood. Following sampling, methimazole starting at 30 mg daily was administered to hyperthyroidism patients, and high-dose intravenous methylprednisolone was administered to ophthalmopathy patients. The approximately 90 discovery patients were divided at random into training and test sets in a 7:3 ratio.

Study-wide conclusions, independent of this receptor: In validation, the model predicted ophthalmopathy progression with about 71% sensitivity and roughly 78% specificity; some 13 predicted patients were CT-confirmed with GO in a median of roughly 6.8 months. The 13-signature model separated ophthalmopathy from stable hyperthyroidism with approximately 90% sensitivity and about 84% specificity in cross-validation, and 80%/75% in the test set. No statistical method was used to predetermine the sample size, and group allocation was not hidden from the investigators. Among expanded thyroid clonotypes with frequency above 0.001, most also showed up in blood, which suggests that blood repertoires may reflect the thyroid immune response.

The ophthalmopathy patients had moderately to severely active disease, with a Clinical Activity Score of 3 or higher, a NOSPECS grade of 4 or higher, and a disease duration of less than 3 months. Patients were excluded if they had other autoimmune diseases, uncontrolled infections, pregnancy or lactation. Diagnosis relied on clinical symptoms, serum thyroxine, TRAb, thyroid ultrasound and orbital computed tomography. Ficoll-Paque density gradient centrifugation was used to isolate PBMCs from about 9.4 ml of fresh peripheral blood. Total RNA was extracted using Trizol reagent, and RNA quality was checked on an Agilent 2100 Bioanalyzer. The CDR3 covers 16 residues, taking in both the cysteine and the phenylalanine. Of all the DNA, just the CDR3 is kept, 48 bases in frame from base 1. V is clipped by 4 bases and J by 2 bases, and the sequence between their germline boundaries is 18 bases long. CDR1 and CDR2 were assigned from the germline V gene as MNHNS and SASEGT.

The specimen sequenced was peripheral blood. This sequence uses TRBV6-1 and TRBJ2-7; the D gene identity is not certain. This receptor was identified in a woman aged 45-65 years with Graves' ophthalmopathy. Donor details come from another sample of the same person, matched by shared clones. This receptor carries the CDR3 CASSVRQIPPPYEQYF. In nucleotides, the sequence is TGTGCCAGCAGTGTTAGGCAGATCCCTCCCCCCTACGAGCAGTACTTC.